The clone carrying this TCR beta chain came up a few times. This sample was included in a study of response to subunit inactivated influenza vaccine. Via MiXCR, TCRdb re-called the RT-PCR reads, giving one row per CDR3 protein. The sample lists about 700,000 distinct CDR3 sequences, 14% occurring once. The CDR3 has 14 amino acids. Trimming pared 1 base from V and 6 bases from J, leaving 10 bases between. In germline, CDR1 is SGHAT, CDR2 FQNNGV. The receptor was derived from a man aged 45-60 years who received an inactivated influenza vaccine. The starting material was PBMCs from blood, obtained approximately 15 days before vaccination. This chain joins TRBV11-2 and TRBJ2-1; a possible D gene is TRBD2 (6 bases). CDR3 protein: CASSLGLRGNEQFF. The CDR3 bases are TGTGCCAGCAGCTTAGGATTGCGGGGCAATGAGCAGTTCTTC. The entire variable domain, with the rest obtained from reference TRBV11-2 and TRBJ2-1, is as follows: EAGVAQSPRYKIIEKRQSVAFWCNPISGHATLYWYQQILGQGPKLLIQFQNNGVVDDSQLPKDRFSAERLKGVDSTLKIQPAKLEDSAVYLCASSLGLRGNEQFFGPGTRLTVL.